This T cell receptor beta chain was captured by sequencing in a study of control samples from healthy donors and cancer patients. Only in-frame clones appear in the TCRdb table, and some are missing; sequencing was by immunoSEQ multiplex PCR. The table has more than 65,000 clones, roughly 80% seen once; the top ten hold approximately 15%. The length of the CDR3 is 14 residues. Deletions cut 2 bases from V and 4 bases from J, with 9 bases between. Looked up from germline, CDR1 is SGHRS and CDR2 is YFSETQ. Material: blood. The chain couples TRBV5-1 to TRBJ2-2, with a possible D match to TRBD1 (6 bases). This TCR was sampled from a man aged 45-60 years in good health. As DNA, the CDR3 is TGCGCCAGCAGCTTCGGACAGTCCACCGGGGAGCTGTTTTTT. This gives the protein CASSFGQSTGELFF. Variable domain in full (rest from reference TRBV5-1 and TRBJ2-2): KAGVTQTPRYLIKTRGQQVTLSCSPISGHRSVSWYQQTPGQGLQFLFEYFSETQRNKGNFPGRFSGRQFSNSRSEMNVSTLELGDSALYLCASSFGQSTGELFFGEGSRLTVL.